These 23 T cell receptor beta chains came from one sample sequenced in a study of graft-versus-host responses after intestinal transplantation. Sequencing used immunoSEQ multiplex PCR; TCRdb keeps in-frame clones, though not all of them. The table lists over 85,000 clones, roughly 95% of them singletons. These receptors' targets are unknown. This specimen was unstimulated CD8+ T cells sorted from spleen or lymph node cells, taken before intestinal transplant. These receptors were obtained from a human donor who received an intestinal transplant.

This chain connects TRBV28 to TRBJ1-4; D possibly corresponds to TRBD1 (5 bases). Germline V CDR1 and CDR2: MDHEN, SYDVKM. Trimming stripped 2 bases from V and 0 bases from J, with 16 bases between. CDR3 size: 18 residues. CDR3 sequence: CASSLNGARTTTNEKLFF. The CDR3 region has the DNA TGTGCCAGCAGTTTAAATGGGGCCCGAACCACAACTAATGAAAAACTGTTTTTT.

The genes are TRBV18 and TRBJ2-2; D call uncertain. Trimming took off 3 bases at V and 9 bases at J, with 8 bases between the two ends. In germline, CDR1 is KGHSH, CDR2 LQKENI. The CDR3 is 12 amino acids. The CDR3 is CASSPGTWELFF. The CDR3 region has the DNA TGTGCCAGCTCACCGGGAACATGGGAGCTGTTTTTT.

The V and J genes are TRBV4-1 and TRBJ2-3; 13 bases align to TRBD2. The CDR3 has 19 residues. From germline, CDR1 is MGHRA and CDR2 YSYEKL. The J segment lost 2 bases and the V segment lost 4 bases, leaving 12 bases of the junction unmatched. The CDR3 DNA reads TGCGCCAGCAGCCGACCCGGGACTAGCGGGACGCCTTTCACAGATACGCAGTATTTT. Translation gives CASSRPGTSGTPFTDTQYF.

The V call is TRBV6-5, the J call TRBJ2-7; 8 bases line up with TRBD1. Germline trimming cut 0 bases from V and 7 bases from J; bases unmatched to any gene: 8. The CDR3 has 15 residues. In germline, CDR1 is MNHEY, CDR2 SVGAGI. The CDR3 spells CASSYSPQGAEEQYF. CDR3 sequence (DNA): TGTGCCAGCAGTTACTCTCCCCAGGGGGCAGAGGAGCAGTACTTC.

The rearrangement joins TRBV10-1 to TRBJ2-1; 8 positions match TRBD2. V trimming: 4 bases; J trimming: 6 bases; junction bases outside the gene matches: 11. The CDR3 runs 16 residues. Germline CDR1 is WNHNN and CDR2 is SYGVQD (reference sequence). The DNA of the CDR3 is TGCGCCAGCAGTGCGGTTAGCGGGGAGATTGTCAATGAGCAGTTCTTC. The encoded protein is CASSAVSGEIVNEQFF.

With respect to this clone: A read error may account for a junction end that differs from germline. The gene calls are TRBV27 and TRBJ2-3; either TRBD1 or TRBD2 may fit D (5 bases each). The CDR3 has 12 residues. Germline CDR1 is MNHEY and CDR2 is SMNVEV (reference sequence). The CDR3 bases are TGTGCCAGCAGTGTCCCGGGGACCGACCTTTCATTT. This encodes CASSVPGTDLSF.

V and J are TRBV5-1 and TRBJ2-7; 7 nucleotides align to TRBD1. V shed 6 bases, J shed 3 bases, and the junction held 9 bases outside the gene matches. Per germline, CDR1 SGHRS and CDR2 YFSETQ. The CDR3 spans 14 residues. In DNA form, the CDR3 reads TGCGCCAGCAACCCGCCGGGACAGATCTACGAGCAGTACTTC. It translates to CASNPPGQIYEQYF.

The V and J genes are TRBV12-5 and TRBJ2-1, with D possibly matching TRBD1 (5 bases). This CDR3 spans 13 amino acids. V gave up 5 bases and J gave up 9 bases, with 14 bases separating them. The germline gives CDR1 LGHNT, CDR2 FRNRAP. The CDR3 region has the DNA TGTGCTAGTGGTCCACTCTTAAGGGGTGAGCAGTTCTTC. It is translated as CASGPLLRGEQFF.

The rearrangement joins TRBV13 to TRBJ1-1; D gene uncertain. Germline CDR1 and CDR2: PRHDT and FYEKMQ (reference sequence). Trimming shortened V by 4 bases and J by 1 base, and 4 bases separated the two germline ends. The length of the CDR3 is 12 residues. DNA of the CDR3: TGTGCCAGCAGCTCCGGGAACACTGAAGCTTTCTTT. Its protein product is CASSSGNTEAFF.

This chain connects TRBV6-5 to TRBJ2-1; D gene uncertain. Germline loops: CDR1 MNHEY, CDR2 SVGAGI. Trimming took 4 bases from V and 7 from J, leaving 5 bases between them. The CDR3 loop spans 11 amino acids. CDR3 sequence (DNA): TGTGCCAGCAGTTTGGGTAATGAGCAGTTCTTC. This sequence encodes CASSLGNEQFF.

The chain is built from TRBV15 and TRBJ2-1, with D unresolved. V dropped 10 bases and J dropped 6 bases, with 7 bases sitting between them. CDR3 length: 10 residues. Germline V CDR1 and CDR2: LNHNV, YYDKDF (reference sequence). The CDR3 region is CAISSNEQFF. CDR3 bases: TGTGCCATTAGTAGCAATGAGCAGTTCTTC.

This clone appeared a single time. J is TRBJ2-2 and V is TRBV7-9, with 7 bases fitting TRBD1. The CDR3 sequence is 16 residues long. J gave up 2 bases and V 4 bases, and 7 bases lay outside the gene matches. Germline V CDR1 and CDR2: SEHNR, FQNEAQ (reference sequence). The DNA of the CDR3 is TGTGCCAGCAGCTGGGGACAGAAACCTAACACCGGGGAGCTGTTTTTT. As protein: CASSWGQKPNTGELFF.

The chain is built from TRBV7-6 and TRBJ1-2; D not certain. Looked up from germline, CDR1 is SGHVS and CDR2 is FNYEAQ. V dropped 0 bases and J dropped 8 bases, with 16 bases sitting between them. There are 15 residues in the CDR3. The CDR3 reads CASSLALGSTGGYTF. CDR3 bases: TGTGCCAGCAGCTTAGCGCTCGGCTCGACGGGGGGCTACACCTTC.

This clone came up once. This chain links TRBV19 with TRBJ1-2; TRBD1 might be the D (5 bases). The ends were cut back, 6 bases at V and 4 bases at J, with 12 bases in the middle. The CDR3 is 13 residues long. Germline V gene data show CDR1 as LNHDA and CDR2 as SQIVND (reference sequence). The chain's CDR3 is CASSMTAFYGYTF. In DNA, the CDR3 is TGTGCCAGTAGCATGACAGCGTTCTATGGCTACACCTTC.

The chain couples TRBV7-6 to TRBJ2-7; 7 nucleotides match TRBD2. CDR3 length: 16 amino acids. The germline CDR1 and CDR2 sequences are SGHVS and FNYEAQ. The V gene end was trimmed by 1 base and the J gene end by 4 bases; junction bases not matched to a gene: 10. In DNA form, the CDR3 reads TGTGCCAGCAGCTTAGTTGGCGGGAGTTCGGCATACGAGCAGTACTTC. It translates to CASSLVGGSSAYEQYF. Looking up the rest from reference TRBV7-6 and TRBJ2-7 gives the full variable domain: GAGVSQSPRYKVTKRGQDVALRCDPISGHVSLYWYRQALGQGPEFLTYFNYEAQQDKSGLPNDRFSAERPEGSISTLTIQRTEQRDSAMYRCASSLVGGSSAYEQYFGPGTRLTVT.

The V gene is TRBV2, the J gene TRBJ1-1, with 9 bases aligning to TRBD1. The germline V gene has CDR1 SNHLY and CDR2 FYNNEI. The CDR3 loop spans 13 amino acids. V gave up 5 bases and J gave up 5 bases; unmatched junction bases: 3. The CDR3 protein is CASSRQGGTEAFF. In DNA, the CDR3 is TGTGCCAGCAGTAGACAGGGGGGAACTGAAGCTTTCTTT.

The gene calls are TRBV6-4 and TRBJ2-2, with 7 bases identical to TRBD1. This CDR3 has 14 amino acids. Per the germline V gene, CDR1 is MRHNA and CDR2 is SNTAGT. The J segment lost 3 bases and the V segment lost 3 bases, leaving 1 base of the junction unmatched. The CDR3 coding sequence is TGTGCCAGCAGTGAAGGACAGGACACCGGGGAGCTGTTTTTT. It translates to CASSEGQDTGELFF.

The V gene is TRBV4-1, the J gene TRBJ1-2, with D possibly being TRBD1 (5 bases). The CDR3 is 15 amino acids. V was shortened by 0 bases and J by 8 bases, with 16 bases between the two germline ends. Germline V lookup: CDR1 MGHRA, CDR2 YSYEKL. The CDR3 loop reads CASSQERGPGLGYTF. For the CDR3, the DNA is TGCGCCAGCAGCCAAGAAAGGGGTCCAGGGCTCGGCTACACCTTC.

The gene calls are TRBV7-6 and TRBJ1-1; D gene uncertain. Germline values: CDR1 SGHVS, CDR2 FNYEAQ. Deletions cut 5 bases from V and 8 bases from J, with 9 bases between. The CDR3 is made up of 11 amino acids. This CDR3 is CASSGSSEAFF. As DNA, the CDR3 is TGTGCCAGCAGCGGTAGCTCAGAAGCTTTCTTT.

V gene TRBV28 combines with J gene TRBJ2-5; a weak D match, TRBD2 (5 bases). The DNA matches TRBJ2-7 better at its end, which makes the J call doubtful. This CDR3 contains 12 residues. The V gene's germline CDR1 is MDHEN and CDR2 SYDVKM. The CDR3 DNA follows: TGTGCCAGCACGAGCGGAAACTACGAGCAGTACTTC. Protein product: CASTSGNYEQYF.

V is TRBV7-9 and J is TRBJ1-5; possibly TRBD1 for D (5 bases). Germline assignment: CDR1 SEHNR and CDR2 FQNEAQ (reference sequence). This CDR3 comprises 14 residues. Trimming shortened V by 1 base and J by 5 bases, and 9 bases separated the two germline ends. CDR3 protein: CASSLEGGDQPQHF. CDR3 nucleotide sequence: TGTGCCAGCAGCTTAGAGGGAGGGGATCAGCCCCAGCATTTT. Looking up the rest from reference TRBV7-9 and TRBJ1-5 gives the full variable domain: DTGVSQNPRHKITKRGQNVTFRCDPISEHNRLYWYRQTLGQGPEFLTYFQNEAQLEKSRLLSDRFSAERPKGSFSTLEIQRTEQGDSAMYLCASSLEGGDQPQHFGDGTRLSIL.

The chain links TRBV30 to TRBJ1-2; D remains unclear. The germline V and J ends were trimmed by 2 bases and 6 bases, with 19 bases remaining between them. CDR3 length equals 15 residues. Germline values: CDR1 GTSNPN, CDR2 SVGIG (reference sequence). In DNA form, the CDR3 reads TGTGCCTGGAGTCCCCAAGCACTTACTGGCGATGGCTACACCTTC. It yields the protein CAWSPQALTGDGYTF.

The table lists this clone with a count of one. This rearrangement joins TRBV6-5 to TRBJ2-1; the D gene is possibly TRBD2 (5 bases). This CDR3 spans 15 amino acids. CDR1 is MNHEY, CDR2 SVGAGI, per germline. Trimming took off 3 bases at V and 7 bases at J, with 16 bases between the two ends. CDR3 in amino acids: CASSYSSRGVNEQFF. DNA for the CDR3: TGTGCCAGCAGTTATTCCTCCCGGGGTGTAAATGAGCAGTTCTTC.